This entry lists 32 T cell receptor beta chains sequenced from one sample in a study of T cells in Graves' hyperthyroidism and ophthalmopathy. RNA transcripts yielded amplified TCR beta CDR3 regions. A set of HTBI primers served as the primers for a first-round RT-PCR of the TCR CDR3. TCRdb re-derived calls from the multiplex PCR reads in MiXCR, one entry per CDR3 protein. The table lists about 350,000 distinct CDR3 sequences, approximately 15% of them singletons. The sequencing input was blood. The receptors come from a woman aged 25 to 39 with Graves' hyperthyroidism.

Written as DNA, the CDR3 is TGTGCCAGCAGCCTACAGGGGTTTAGGGAGACCCAGTACTTC. Translating it yields CASSLQGFRETQYF. The chain combines TRBV7-8 with TRBJ2-5; 7 positions agree with TRBD1. Germline loops: CDR1 SGHVS, CDR2 FQNEAQ. The CDR3 extends over 14 amino acids. After removal of 5 bases from V and 5 bases from J, the junction contained 8 bases not matched to a gene. Filled out from reference TRBV7-8 and TRBJ2-5, the complete variable domain reads GAGVSQSPRYKVAKRGQDVALRCDPISGHVSLFWYQQALGQGPEFLTYFQNEAQLDKSGLPSDRFFAERPEGSVSTLKIQRTQQEDSAVYLCASSLQGFRETQYFGPGTRLLVL.

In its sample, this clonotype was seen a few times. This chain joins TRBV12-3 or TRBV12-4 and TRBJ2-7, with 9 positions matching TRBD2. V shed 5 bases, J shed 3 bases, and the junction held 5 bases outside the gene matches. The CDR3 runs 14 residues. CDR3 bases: TGTGCCAGCAGTGGGCTAGCGGGGATCTACGAGCAGTACTTC. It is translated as CASSGLAGIYEQYF.

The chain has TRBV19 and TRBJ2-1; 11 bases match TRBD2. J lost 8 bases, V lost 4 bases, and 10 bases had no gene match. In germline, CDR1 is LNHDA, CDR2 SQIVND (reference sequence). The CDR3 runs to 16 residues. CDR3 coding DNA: TGTGCCAGTAGTAATCTGCATGAGACTAGCGGGGATGAGCAGTTCTTC. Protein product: CASSNLHETSGDEQFF.

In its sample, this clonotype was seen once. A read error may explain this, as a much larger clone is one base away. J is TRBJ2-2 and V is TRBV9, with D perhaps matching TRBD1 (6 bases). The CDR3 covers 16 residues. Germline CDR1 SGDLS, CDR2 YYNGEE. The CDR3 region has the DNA TGTGCCAGCAGCCCGGGGACGGGACAAAGGCGAGGGGAGCCGTTTTTT. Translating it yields CASSPGTGQRRGEPFF.

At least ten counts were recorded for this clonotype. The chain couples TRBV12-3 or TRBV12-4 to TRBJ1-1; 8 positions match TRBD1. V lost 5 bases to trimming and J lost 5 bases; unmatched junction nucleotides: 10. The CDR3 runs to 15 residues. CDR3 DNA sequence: TGTGCCAGCAGTCTTCAGGGGGCGAAATCGACTGAAGCTTTCTTT. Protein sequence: CASSLQGAKSTEAFF.

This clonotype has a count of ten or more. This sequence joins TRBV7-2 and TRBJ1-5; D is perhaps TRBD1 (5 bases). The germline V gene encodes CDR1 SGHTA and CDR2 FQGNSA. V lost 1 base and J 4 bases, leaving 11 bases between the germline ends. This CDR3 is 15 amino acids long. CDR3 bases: TGTGCCAGCAGCTTAGGGCCAGGGCGGAATCAGCCCCAGCATTTT. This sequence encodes CASSLGPGRNQPQHF.

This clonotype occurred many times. The CDR3 sequence is CASSSQNTIYF. Here the CDR3 DNA reads TGTGCCAGCAGCTCACAGAACACCATATATTTT. J is TRBJ1-3 and V is TRBV11-2; D uncertain. CDR1 is SGHAT, CDR2 FQNNGV, per germline. The V and J ends lost 4 bases and 7 bases respectively, with 5 bases between them. The CDR3 is made up of 11 amino acids.

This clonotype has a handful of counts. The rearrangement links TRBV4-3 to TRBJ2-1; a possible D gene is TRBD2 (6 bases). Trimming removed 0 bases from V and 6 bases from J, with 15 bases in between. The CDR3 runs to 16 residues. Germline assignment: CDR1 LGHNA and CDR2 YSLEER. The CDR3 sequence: CASSQDVGLLGNEQFF. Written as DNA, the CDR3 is TGCGCCAGCAGCCAAGATGTGGGACTCCTAGGCAATGAGCAGTTCTTC.

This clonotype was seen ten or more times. The CDR3 DNA reads TGTGCCAGCAGTGGACAGGGGCCATCTAACTATGGCTACACCTTC. Protein: CASSGQGPSNYGYTF. The chain combines TRBV6-2 or TRBV6-3 with TRBJ1-2; 9 nucleotides match TRBD1. V was clipped by 5 bases and J by 0 bases; unmatched bases: 4. The CDR3 totals 15 residues. Per germline, CDR1 MNHEY and CDR2 SVGEGT.

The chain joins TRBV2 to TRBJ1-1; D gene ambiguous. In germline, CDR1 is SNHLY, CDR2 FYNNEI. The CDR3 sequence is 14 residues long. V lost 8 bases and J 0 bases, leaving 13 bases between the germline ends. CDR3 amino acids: CASLFPGLNTEAFF. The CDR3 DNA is TGTGCCAGCTTGTTTCCGGGCCTGAACACTGAAGCTTTCTTT.

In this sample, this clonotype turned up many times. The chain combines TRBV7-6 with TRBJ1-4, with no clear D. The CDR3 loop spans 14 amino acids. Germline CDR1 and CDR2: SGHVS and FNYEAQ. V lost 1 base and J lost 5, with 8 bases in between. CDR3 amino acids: CASSLGVVNEKLFF. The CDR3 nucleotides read TGTGCCAGCAGCTTAGGGGTAGTGAATGAAAAACTGTTTTTT.

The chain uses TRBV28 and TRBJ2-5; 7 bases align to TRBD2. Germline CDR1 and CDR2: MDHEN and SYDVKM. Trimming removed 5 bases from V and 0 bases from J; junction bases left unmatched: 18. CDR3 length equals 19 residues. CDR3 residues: CASSPRGVWLAENQETQYF. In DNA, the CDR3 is TGTGCCAGCAGTCCCCGTGGGGTTTGGCTAGCGGAAAACCAAGAGACCCAGTACTTC.

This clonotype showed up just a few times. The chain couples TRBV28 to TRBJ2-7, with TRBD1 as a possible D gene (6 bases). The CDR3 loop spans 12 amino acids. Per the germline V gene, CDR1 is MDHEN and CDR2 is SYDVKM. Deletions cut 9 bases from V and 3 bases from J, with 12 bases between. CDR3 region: CASVGTNYEQYF. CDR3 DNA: TGTGCCAGTGTCGGGACAAACTACGAGCAGTACTTC.

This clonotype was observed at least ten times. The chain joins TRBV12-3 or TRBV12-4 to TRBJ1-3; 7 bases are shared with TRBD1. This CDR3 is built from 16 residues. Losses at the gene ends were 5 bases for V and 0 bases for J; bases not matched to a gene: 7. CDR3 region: CASSRSGQISGNTIYF. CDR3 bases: TGTGCCAGCAGTCGCTCGGGACAGATCTCTGGAAACACCATATATTTT.

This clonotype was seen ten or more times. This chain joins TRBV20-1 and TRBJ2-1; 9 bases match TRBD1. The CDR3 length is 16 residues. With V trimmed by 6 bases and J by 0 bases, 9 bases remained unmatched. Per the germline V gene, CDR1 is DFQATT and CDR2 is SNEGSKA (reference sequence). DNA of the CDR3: TGCAGTGCCAGACGGGACAGGGCGAGCTCCTACAATGAGCAGTTCTTC. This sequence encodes CSARRDRASSYNEQFF.

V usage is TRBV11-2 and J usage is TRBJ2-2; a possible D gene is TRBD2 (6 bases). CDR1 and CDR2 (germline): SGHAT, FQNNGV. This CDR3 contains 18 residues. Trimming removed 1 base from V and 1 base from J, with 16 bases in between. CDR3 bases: TGTGCCAGCAGCTTAGGGCCGGGGCCGGGACTGAACACCGGGGAGCTGTTTTTT. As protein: CASSLGPGPGLNTGELFF.

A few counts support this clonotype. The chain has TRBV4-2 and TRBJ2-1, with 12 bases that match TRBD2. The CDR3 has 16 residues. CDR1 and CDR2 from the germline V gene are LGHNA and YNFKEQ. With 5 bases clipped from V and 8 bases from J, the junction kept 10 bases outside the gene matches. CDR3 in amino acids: CASSGPLAGGPDEQFF. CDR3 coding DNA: TGTGCCAGCAGCGGCCCTCTAGCGGGAGGGCCGGATGAGCAGTTCTTC.

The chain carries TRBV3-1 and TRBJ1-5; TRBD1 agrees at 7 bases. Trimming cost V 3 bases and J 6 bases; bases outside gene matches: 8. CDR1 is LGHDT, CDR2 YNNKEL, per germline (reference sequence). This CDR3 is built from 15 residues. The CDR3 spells CASSHGRGSVQPQHF. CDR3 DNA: TGTGCCAGCAGCCATGGCAGGGGGTCGGTTCAGCCCCAGCATTTT.

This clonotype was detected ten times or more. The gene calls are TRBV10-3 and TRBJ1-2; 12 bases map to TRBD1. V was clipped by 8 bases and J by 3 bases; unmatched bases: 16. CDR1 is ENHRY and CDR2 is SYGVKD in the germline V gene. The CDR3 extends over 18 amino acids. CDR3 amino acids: CAIPIGGTGGAEDYGYTF. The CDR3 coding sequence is TGTGCCATCCCCATCGGAGGGACAGGGGGCGCAGAAGACTATGGCTACACCTTC.

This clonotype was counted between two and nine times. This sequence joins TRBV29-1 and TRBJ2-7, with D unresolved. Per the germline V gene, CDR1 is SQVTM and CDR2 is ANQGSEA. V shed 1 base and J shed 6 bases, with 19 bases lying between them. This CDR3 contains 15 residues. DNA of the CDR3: TGCAGCGTTGAAGCCTTAAGGTCCTATCAAGGCGAGCAGTACTTC. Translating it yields CSVEALRSYQGEQYF.

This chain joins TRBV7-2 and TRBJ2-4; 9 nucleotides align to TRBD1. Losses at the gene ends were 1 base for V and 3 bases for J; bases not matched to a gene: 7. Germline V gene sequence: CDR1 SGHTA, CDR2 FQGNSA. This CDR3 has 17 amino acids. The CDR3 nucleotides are TGTGCCAGCAGCTTAGATAACAGGGGGCTCGGCAAAAACATTCAGTACTTC. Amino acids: CASSLDNRGLGKNIQYF.

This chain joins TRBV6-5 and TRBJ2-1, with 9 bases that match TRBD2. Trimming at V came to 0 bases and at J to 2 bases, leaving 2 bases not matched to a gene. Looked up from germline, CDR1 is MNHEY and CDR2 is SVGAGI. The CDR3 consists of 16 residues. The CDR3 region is CASSYSPSGTYNEQFF. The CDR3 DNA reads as TGTGCCAGCAGTTACTCACCTAGCGGGACCTACAATGAGCAGTTCTTC.

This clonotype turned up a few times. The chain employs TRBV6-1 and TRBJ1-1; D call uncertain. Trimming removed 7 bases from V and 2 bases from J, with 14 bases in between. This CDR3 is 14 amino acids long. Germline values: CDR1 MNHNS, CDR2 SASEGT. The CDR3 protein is CASTQRGFNTEAFF. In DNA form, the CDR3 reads TGTGCCAGCACTCAAAGAGGCTTCAACACTGAAGCTTTCTTT.

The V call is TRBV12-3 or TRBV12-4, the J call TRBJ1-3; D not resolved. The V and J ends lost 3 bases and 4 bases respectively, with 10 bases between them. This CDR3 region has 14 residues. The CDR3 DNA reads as TGTGCCAGCAGTTTTGAGGCTAGCGGAAACACCATATATTTT. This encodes CASSFEASGNTIYF.

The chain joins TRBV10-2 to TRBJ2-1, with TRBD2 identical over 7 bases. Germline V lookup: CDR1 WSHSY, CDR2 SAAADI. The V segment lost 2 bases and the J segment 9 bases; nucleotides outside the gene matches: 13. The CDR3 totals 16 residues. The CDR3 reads CASSEREWRERGEQFF. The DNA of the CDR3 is TGCGCCAGCAGTGAGCGGGAGTGGCGGGAGCGCGGTGAGCAGTTCTTC.

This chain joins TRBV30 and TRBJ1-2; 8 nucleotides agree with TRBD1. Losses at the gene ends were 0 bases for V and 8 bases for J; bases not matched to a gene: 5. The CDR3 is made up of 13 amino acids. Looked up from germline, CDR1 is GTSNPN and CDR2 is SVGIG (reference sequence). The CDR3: CAWSVQGVPGYTF. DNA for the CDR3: TGTGCCTGGAGTGTACAGGGGGTACCCGGCTACACCTTC.

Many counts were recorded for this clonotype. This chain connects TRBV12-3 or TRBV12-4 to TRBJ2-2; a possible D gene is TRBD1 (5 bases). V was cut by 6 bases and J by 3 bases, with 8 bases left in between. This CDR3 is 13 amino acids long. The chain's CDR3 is CASSQGDTGELFF. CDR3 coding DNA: TGTGCCAGCAGCCAAGGGGACACCGGGGAGCTGTTTTTT.

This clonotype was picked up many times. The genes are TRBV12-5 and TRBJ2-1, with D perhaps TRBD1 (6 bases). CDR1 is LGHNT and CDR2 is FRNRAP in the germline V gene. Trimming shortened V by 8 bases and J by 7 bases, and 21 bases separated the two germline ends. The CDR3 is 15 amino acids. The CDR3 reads CASFLIQGRVNEQFF. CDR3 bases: TGTGCTAGTTTTCTTATACAGGGAAGAGTTAATGAGCAGTTCTTC.

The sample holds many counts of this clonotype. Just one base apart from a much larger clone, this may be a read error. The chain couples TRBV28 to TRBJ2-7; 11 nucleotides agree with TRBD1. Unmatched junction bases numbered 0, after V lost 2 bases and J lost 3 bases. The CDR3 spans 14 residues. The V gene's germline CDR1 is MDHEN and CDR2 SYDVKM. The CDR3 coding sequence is TGTGCCAGCAGTTTAGGGACAGGGGGCTACGAGCAGTACTTC. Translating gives CASSLGTGGYEQYF.

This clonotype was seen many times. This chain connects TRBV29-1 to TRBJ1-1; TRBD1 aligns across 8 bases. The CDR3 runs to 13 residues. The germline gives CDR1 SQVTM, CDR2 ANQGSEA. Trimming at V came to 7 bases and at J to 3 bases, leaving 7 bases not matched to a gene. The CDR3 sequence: CSAPQGGHTEAFF. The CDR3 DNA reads TGCAGCGCCCCACAGGGGGGGCACACTGAAGCTTTCTTT.

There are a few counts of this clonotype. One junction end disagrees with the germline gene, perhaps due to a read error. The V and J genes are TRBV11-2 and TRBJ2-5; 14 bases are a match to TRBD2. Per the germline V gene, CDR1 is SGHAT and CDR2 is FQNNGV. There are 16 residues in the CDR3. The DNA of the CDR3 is TGTGCCAGCAGCTTAGCGGGACTAGCGGGGGAAGAGACCCGGTACTTC. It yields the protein CASSLAGLAGEETRYF.

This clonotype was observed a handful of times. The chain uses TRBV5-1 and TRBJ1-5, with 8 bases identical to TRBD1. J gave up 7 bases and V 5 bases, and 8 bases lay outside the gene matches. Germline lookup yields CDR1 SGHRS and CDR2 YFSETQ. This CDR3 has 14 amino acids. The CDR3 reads CASSLWTGRQPQHF. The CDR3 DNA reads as TGCGCCAGCAGTCTTTGGACAGGGAGGCAGCCCCAGCATTTT.